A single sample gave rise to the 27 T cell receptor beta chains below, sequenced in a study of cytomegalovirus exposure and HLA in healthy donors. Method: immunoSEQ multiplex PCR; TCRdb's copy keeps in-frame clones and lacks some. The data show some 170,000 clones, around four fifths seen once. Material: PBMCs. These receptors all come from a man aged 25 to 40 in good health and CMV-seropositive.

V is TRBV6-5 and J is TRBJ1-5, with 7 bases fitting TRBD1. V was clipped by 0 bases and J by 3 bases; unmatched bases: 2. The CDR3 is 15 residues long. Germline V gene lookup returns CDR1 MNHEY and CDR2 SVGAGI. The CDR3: CASSYSTGNNQPQHF. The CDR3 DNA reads TGTGCCAGCAGTTACTCGACAGGGAACAATCAGCCCCAGCATTTT.

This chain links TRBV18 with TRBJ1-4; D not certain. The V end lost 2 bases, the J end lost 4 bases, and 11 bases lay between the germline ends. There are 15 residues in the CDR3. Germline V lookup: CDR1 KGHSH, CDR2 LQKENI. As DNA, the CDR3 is TGTGCCAGCTCACCAAGTGTACTTGGTAATGAAAAACTGTTTTTT. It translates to CASSPSVLGNEKLFF.

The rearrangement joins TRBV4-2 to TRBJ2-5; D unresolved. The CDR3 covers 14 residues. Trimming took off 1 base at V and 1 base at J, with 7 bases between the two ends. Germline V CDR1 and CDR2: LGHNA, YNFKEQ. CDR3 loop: CASSQAELQETQYF. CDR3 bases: TGTGCCAGCAGCCAAGCGGAGCTCCAAGAGACCCAGTACTTC.

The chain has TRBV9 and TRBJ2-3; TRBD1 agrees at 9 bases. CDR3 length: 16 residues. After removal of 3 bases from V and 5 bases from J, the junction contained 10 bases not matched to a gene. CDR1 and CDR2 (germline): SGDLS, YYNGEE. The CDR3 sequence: CASSEPWGQGGDTQYF. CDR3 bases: TGTGCCAGCAGCGAGCCCTGGGGACAGGGAGGAGATACGCAGTATTTT.

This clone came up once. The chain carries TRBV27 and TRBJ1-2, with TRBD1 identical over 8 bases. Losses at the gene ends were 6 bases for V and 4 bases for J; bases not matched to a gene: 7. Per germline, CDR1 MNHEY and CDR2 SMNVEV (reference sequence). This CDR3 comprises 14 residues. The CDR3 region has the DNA TGTGCCAGCAGATGGACAGGGACCTTCTATGGCTACACCTTC. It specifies CASRWTGTFYGYTF.

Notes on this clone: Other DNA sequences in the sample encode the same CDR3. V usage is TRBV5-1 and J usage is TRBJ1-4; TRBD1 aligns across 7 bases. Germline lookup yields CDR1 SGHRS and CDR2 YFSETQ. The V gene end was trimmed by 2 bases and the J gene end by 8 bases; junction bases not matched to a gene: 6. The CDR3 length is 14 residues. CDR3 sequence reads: CASSLEGAREKLFF. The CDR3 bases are TGCGCCAGCAGCTTAGAGGGGGCGCGGGAAAAACTGTTTTTT.

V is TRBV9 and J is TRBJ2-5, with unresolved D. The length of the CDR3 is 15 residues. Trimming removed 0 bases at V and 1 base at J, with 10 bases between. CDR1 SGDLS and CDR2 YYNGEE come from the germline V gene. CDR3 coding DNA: TGTGCCAGCAGCGTAGCTACCCGTACCCAAGAGACCCAGTACTTC. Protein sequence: CASSVATRTQETQYF.

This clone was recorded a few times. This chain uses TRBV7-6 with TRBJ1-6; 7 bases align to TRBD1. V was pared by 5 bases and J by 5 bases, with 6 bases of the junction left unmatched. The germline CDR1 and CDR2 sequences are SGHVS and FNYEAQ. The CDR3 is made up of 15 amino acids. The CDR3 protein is CASSQLTGNNSPLHF. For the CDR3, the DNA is TGTGCCAGCAGCCAATTGACAGGGAATAATTCACCCCTCCACTTT.

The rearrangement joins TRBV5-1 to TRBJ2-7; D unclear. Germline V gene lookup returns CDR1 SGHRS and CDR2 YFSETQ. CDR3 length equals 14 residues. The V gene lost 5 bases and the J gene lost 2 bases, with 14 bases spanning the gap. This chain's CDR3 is CASSDQVPTYEQYF. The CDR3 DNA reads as TGCGCCAGCAGTGATCAGGTCCCCACCTACGAGCAGTACTTC. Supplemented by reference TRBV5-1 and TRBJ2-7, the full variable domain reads KAGVTQTPRYLIKTRGQQVTLSCSPISGHRSVSWYQQTPGQGLQFLFEYFSETQRNKGNFPGRFSGRQFSNSRSEMNVSTLELGDSALYLCASSDQVPTYEQYFGPGTRLTVT.

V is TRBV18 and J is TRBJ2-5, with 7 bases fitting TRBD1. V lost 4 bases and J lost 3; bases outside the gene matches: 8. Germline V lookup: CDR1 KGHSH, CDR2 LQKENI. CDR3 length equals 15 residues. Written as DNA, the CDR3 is TGTGCCAGCTCACGACTCGGGACAGTAGAAGAGACCCAGTACTTC. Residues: CASSRLGTVEETQYF.

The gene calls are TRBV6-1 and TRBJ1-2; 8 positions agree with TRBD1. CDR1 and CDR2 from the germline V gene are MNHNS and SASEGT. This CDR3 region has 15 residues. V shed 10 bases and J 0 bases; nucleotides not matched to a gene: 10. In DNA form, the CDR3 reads TGTGCCATCCTTCAGGGGGCACGGGCTAACTATGGCTACACCTTC. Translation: CAILQGARANYGYTF.

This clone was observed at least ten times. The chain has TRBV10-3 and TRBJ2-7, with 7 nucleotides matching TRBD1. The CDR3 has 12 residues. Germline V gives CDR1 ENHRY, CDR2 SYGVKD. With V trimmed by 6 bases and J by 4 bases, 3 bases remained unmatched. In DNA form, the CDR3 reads TGTGCCATCAGGACAGGGCAGTACGAGCAGTACTTC. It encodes CAIRTGQYEQYF.

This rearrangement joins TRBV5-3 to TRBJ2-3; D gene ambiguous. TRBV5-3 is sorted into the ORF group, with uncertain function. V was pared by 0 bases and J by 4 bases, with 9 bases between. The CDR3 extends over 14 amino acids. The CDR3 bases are TGTGCCAGAAGCTTGGAACGTGAGGCAGATACGCAGTATTTT. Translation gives CARSLEREADTQYF.

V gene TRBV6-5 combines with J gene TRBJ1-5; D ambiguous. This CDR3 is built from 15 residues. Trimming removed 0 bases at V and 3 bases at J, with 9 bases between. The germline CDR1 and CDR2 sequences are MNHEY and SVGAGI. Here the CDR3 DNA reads TGTGCCAGCAGTTACTCATCCGGGGTCAATCAGCCCCAGCATTTT. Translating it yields CASSYSSGVNQPQHF.

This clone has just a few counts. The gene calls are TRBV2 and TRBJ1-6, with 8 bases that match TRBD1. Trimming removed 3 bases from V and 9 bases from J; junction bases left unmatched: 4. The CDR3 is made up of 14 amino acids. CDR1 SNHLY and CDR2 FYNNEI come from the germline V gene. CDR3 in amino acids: CASSEGRGPSPLHF. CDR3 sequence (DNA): TGTGCCAGCAGTGAGGGCAGGGGGCCTTCACCCCTCCACTTT.

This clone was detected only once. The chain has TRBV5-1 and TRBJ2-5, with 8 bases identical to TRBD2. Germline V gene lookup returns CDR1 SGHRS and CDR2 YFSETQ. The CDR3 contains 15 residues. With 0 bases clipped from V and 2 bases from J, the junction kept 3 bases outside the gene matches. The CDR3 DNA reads TGCGCCAGCAGCTTGGCACCGGGGGGGCAAGAGACCCAGTACTTC. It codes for CASSLAPGGQETQYF.

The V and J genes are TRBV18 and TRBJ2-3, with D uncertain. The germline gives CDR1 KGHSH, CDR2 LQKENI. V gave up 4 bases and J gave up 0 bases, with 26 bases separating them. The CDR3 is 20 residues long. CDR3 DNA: TGTGCCAGCTCACTACTCACACTACTAAACTCGCCCCCTAGCACAGATACGCAGTATTTT. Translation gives CASSLLTLLNSPPSTDTQYF.

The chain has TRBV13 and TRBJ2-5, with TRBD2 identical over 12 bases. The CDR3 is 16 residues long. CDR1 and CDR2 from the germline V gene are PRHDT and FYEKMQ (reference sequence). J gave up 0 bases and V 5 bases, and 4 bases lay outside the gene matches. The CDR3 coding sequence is TGTGCCAGCAGCGAAAGACTAGCGGGGGACCAAGAGACCCAGTACTTC. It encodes CASSERLAGDQETQYF. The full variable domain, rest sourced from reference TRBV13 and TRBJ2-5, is AAGVIQSPRHLIKEKRETATLKCYPIPRHDTVYWYQQGPGQDPQFLISFYEKMQSDKGSIPDRFSAQQFSDYHSELNMSSLELGDSALYFCASSERLAGDQETQYFGPGTRLLVL.

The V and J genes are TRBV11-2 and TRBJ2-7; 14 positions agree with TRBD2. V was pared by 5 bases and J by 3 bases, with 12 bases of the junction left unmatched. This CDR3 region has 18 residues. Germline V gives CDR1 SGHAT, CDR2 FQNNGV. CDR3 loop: CASSPLGLAGDPIYEQYF. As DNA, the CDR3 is TGTGCCAGCAGCCCCTTGGGACTAGCGGGGGACCCAATCTACGAGCAGTACTTC.

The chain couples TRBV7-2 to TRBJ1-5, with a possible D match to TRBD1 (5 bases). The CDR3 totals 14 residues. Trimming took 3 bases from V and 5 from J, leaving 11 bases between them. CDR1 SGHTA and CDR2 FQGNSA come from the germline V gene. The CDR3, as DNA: TGTGCCAGCAGCTTGCCAGGGAGGGATCAGCCCCAGCATTTT. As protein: CASSLPGRDQPQHF.

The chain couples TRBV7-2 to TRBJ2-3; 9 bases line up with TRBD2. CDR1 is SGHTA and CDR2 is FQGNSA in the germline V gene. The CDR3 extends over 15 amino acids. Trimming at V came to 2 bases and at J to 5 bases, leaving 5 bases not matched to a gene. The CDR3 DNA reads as TGTGCCAGCAGCTTAACGCGGGGGGGCCTAGATACGCAGTATTTT. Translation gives CASSLTRGGLDTQYF.

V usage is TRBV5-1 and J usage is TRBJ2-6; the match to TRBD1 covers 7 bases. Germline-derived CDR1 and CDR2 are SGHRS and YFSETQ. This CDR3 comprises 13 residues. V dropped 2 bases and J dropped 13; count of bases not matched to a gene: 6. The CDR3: CASSLQGTLVLTF. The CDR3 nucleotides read TGCGCCAGCAGCTTACAGGGGACCCTAGTCCTGACTTTC.

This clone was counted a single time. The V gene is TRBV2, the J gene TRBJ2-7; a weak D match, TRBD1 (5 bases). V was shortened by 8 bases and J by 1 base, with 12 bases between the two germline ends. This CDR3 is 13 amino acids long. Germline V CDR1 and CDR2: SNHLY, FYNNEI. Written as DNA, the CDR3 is TGTGCCAGCGTCCCCAGGGCTTCCTACGAGCAGTACTTC. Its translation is CASVPRASYEQYF. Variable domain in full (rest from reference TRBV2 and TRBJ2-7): EPEVTQTPSHQVTQMGQEVILRCVPISNHLYFYWYRQILGQKVEFLVSFYNNEISEKSEIFDDQFSVERPDGSNFTLKIRSTKLEDSAMYFCASVPRASYEQYFGPGTRLTVT.

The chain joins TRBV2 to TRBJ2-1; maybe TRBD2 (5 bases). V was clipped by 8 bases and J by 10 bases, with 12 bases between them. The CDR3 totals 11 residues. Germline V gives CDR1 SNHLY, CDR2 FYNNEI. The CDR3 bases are TGTGCCAGCCGCCTAGCTGACGAGCAGTTCTTC. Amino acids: CASRLADEQFF.

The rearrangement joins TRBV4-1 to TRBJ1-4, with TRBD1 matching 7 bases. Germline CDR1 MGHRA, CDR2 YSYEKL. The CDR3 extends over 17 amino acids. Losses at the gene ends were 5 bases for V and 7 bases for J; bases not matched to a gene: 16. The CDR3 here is CASSYPDNPTGPEKLFF. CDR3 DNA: TGCGCCAGCAGCTACCCCGACAACCCGACAGGGCCTGAAAAACTGTTTTTT.

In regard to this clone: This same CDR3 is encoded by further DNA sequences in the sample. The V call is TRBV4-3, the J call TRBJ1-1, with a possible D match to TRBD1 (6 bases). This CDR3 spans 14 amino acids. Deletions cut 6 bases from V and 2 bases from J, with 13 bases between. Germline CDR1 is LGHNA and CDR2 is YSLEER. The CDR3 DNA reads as TGCGCCAGCAGTCCGCGGGGGCCCAACACTGAAGCTTTCTTT. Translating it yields CASSPRGPNTEAFF.

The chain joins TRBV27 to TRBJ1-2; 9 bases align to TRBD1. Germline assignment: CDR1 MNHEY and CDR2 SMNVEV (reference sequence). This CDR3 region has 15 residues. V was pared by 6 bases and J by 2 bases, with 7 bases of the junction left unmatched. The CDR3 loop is CASSSGTGPNYGYTF. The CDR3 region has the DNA TGTGCCAGCAGCTCCGGGACAGGGCCGAACTATGGCTACACCTTC.